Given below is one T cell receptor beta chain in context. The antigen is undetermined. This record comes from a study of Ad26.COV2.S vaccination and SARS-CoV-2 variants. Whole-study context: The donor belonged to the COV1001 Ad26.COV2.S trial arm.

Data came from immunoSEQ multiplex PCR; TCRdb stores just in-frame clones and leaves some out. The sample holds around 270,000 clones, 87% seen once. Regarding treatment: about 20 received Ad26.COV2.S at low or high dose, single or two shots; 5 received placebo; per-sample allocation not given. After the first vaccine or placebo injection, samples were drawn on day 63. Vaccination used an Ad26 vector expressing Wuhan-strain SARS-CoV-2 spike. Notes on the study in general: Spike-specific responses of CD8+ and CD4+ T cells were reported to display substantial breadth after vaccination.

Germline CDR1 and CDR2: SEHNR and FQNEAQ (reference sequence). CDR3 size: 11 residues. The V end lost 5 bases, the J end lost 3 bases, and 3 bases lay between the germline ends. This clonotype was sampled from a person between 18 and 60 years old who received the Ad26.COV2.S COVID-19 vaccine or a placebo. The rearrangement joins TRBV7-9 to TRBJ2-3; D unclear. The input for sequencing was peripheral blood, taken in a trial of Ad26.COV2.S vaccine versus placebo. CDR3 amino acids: CASSQTDTQYF. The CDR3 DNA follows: TGTGCCAGCAGCCAGACAGATACGCAGTATTTT.